The clone carrying this T cell receptor beta chain was counted only a few times. Its specificity is not known. This record belongs to a study of T cell repertoires in cytomegalovirus infection. About the research overall: Indicated by public TCR beta signatures were CMV infection and matching HLA type.

Each CDR3 protein is one row after TCRdb ran MiXCR on the reads. Here the sample spans 100,000 to 120,000 distinct CDR3 sequences, around 30% being singletons. V lost 1 base and J lost 6, with 15 bases in between. The CDR3 extends over 16 amino acids. Germline CDR1 is SEHNR and CDR2 is FQNEAQ (reference sequence). This chain uses TRBV7-9 with TRBJ1-4, with TRBD1 as a possible D gene (6 bases). The sequence came from a human donor in good health (CMV status not recorded). Some clones in this sample may be carry-over from other donors' samples. This specimen consisted of CD8+ T cells from cultured PBMCs, obtained from culture after CMV antigen stimulation. This chain's CDR3 is CASSLVSGTPYEKLFF. DNA for the CDR3: TGTGCCAGCAGCTTAGTTTCCGGGACACCTTATGAAAAACTGTTTTTT.